The present entry profiles one T cell receptor (beta chain) with its context. The sample comes from a study of blood T cell repertoires in COVID-19. The ends were cut back, 3 bases at V and 8 bases at J, with 19 bases in the middle. In germline, CDR1 is MDHEN, CDR2 SYDVKM. The CDR3 spans 15 residues. Data came from immunoSEQ multiplex PCR; TCRdb stores just in-frame clones and leaves some out. The repertoire consists of approximately 330,000 clones, with about nine tenths occurring once and the leading ten covering around 10%. The Seattle patients joined while their infection was active and were tracked longitudinally afterward.

The sample was peripheral blood. This rearrangement joins TRBV28 to TRBJ1-2, with D uncertain. The receptor was isolated from a man younger than 40 with COVID-19, enrolled during active disease. DNA for the CDR3: TGTGCCAGCAGTTTTCCGACCACGGAGGGTGGCGGCTACACCTTC. This encodes CASSFPTTEGGGYTF.